These 13 T cell receptor beta chains were all obtained from the same sample, sequenced in a study of blood T cell repertoires in COVID-19. TCRdb's copy holds only in-frame clones and misses some; the assay was immunoSEQ multiplex PCR. Among some 150,000 clones, roughly 90% were seen once, and the ten largest hold under 5%. Source material: peripheral blood. Every receptor here comes from a woman aged 60-75 years who had recovered from COVID-19.

This rearrangement joins TRBV5-4 to TRBJ2-3; D may be TRBD1 (6 bases). Germline V gene data show CDR1 as SGHNT and CDR2 as YYREEE (reference sequence). This CDR3 contains 14 residues. V lost 2 bases and J 5 bases, leaving 12 bases between the germline ends. The chain's CDR3 is CASSLDTGRDTQYF. The CDR3 DNA sequence: TGTGCCAGCAGCTTAGACACAGGGAGAGATACGCAGTATTTT.

V and J are TRBV2 and TRBJ2-2; 13 bases line up with TRBD2. Trimming removed 5 bases from V and 5 bases from J; junction bases left unmatched: 8. The CDR3 is made up of 17 amino acids. CDR1 is SNHLY and CDR2 is FYNNEI in the germline V gene. The CDR3 here is CASSYGLAGAGTGELFF. Written as DNA, the CDR3 is TGTGCCAGCAGTTACGGACTAGCGGGGGCCGGGACCGGGGAGCTGTTTTTT.

This clone was detected a few times. The chain carries TRBV27 and TRBJ2-7; D is perhaps TRBD1 (5 bases). CDR1 and CDR2 (germline): MNHEY, SMNVEV (reference sequence). This CDR3 contains 13 residues. The germline V and J ends were trimmed by 5 bases and 9 bases, with 17 bases remaining between them. DNA of the CDR3: TGTGCCAGCAGTACGTTCAGGGATCCGGGGCAGTACTTC. Translating it yields CASSTFRDPGQYF.

The CDR3 bases are TGTGCCAGCTCAGGGACAGTTTACGACGAGCAGTACTTC. It yields the protein CASSGTVYDEQYF. This chain uses TRBV18 with TRBJ2-7, with 7 bases identical to TRBD1. This CDR3 has 13 residues. V lost 5 bases and J lost 5; bases outside the gene matches: 6. Germline lookup yields CDR1 KGHSH and CDR2 LQKENI.

V gene TRBV5-1 combines with J gene TRBJ1-1; D possibly corresponds to TRBD1 (6 bases). CDR3 size: 15 residues. The V gene's germline CDR1 is SGHRS and CDR2 YFSETQ. The V end lost 3 bases, the J end lost 6 bases, and 18 bases lay between the germline ends. CDR3 loop: CASSSRTDWDSEAFF. The DNA of the CDR3 is TGCGCCAGCAGCTCCCGGACAGACTGGGATTCTGAAGCTTTCTTT.

V and J are TRBV5-1 and TRBJ1-2; 8 bases map to TRBD1. Germline CDR1 and CDR2: SGHRS and YFSETQ. Trimming at V came to 0 bases and at J to 7 bases, leaving 11 bases not matched to a gene. This CDR3 is 16 amino acids long. In DNA, the CDR3 is TGCGCCAGCAGCTTGGAAGCACCGGACAGGGCGGTTGGCTACACCTTC. It codes for CASSLEAPDRAVGYTF. The complete variable domain, with remaining parts taken from reference TRBV5-1 and TRBJ1-2, reads KAGVTQTPRYLIKTRGQQVTLSCSPISGHRSVSWYQQTPGQGLQFLFEYFSETQRNKGNFPGRFSGRQFSNSRSEMNVSTLELGDSALYLCASSLEAPDRAVGYTFGSGTRLTVV.

The genes are TRBV5-1 and TRBJ1-1; D not resolved. The CDR3 sequence is 16 residues long. Germline CDR1 is SGHRS and CDR2 is YFSETQ. The V end lost 0 bases, the J end lost 0 bases, and 12 bases lay between the germline ends. CDR3 coding DNA: TGCGCCAGCAGCTTGGGACTCACAACAATGAACACTGAAGCTTTCTTT. Protein: CASSLGLTTMNTEAFF.

This chain links TRBV6-5 with TRBJ1-4, with TRBD1 matching over 7 bases. V lost 4 bases, J lost 7 bases, and 6 bases stayed unmatched. Germline values: CDR1 MNHEY, CDR2 SVGAGI. There are 14 residues in the CDR3. This CDR3 is CASSLGQRLEKLFF. The CDR3 coding sequence is TGTGCCAGCAGTTTGGGACAGCGTCTTGAAAAACTGTTTTTT.

This clone was seen a few times. The genes are TRBV5-1 and TRBJ2-7; 13 nucleotides agree with TRBD2. CDR3 length: 14 residues. The germline V gene has CDR1 SGHRS and CDR2 YFSETQ. Trimming removed 4 bases from V and 7 bases from J; junction bases left unmatched: 5. CDR3 DNA sequence: TGCGCCAGCAGCCCCCAGACTAGCGGGGGGGAGCAGTACTTC. It is translated as CASSPQTSGGEQYF.

The chain employs TRBV12-3 or TRBV12-4 and TRBJ2-2; D not certain. V was pared by 7 bases and J by 0 bases, with 3 bases between. This CDR3 is 12 amino acids long. CDR3 sequence (DNA): TGTGCCAGCACCTCGAACACCGGGGAGCTGTTTTTT. Its translation is CASTSNTGELFF.

The chain recombines TRBV6-4 with TRBJ1-2; 7 bases agree with TRBD1. In germline, CDR1 is MRHNA, CDR2 SNTAGT. The trim removed 3 bases at V and 3 bases at J, leaving 10 bases unmatched. The CDR3 extends over 16 amino acids. This CDR3 is CASSDSEGAPYYGYTF. The CDR3 coding sequence is TGTGCCAGCAGTGATAGTGAGGGGGCACCCTACTATGGCTACACCTTC.

The rearrangement joins TRBV2 to TRBJ2-7, with D perhaps matching TRBD1 (6 bases). The CDR3 extends over 14 amino acids. V lost 7 bases, J lost 0 bases, and 13 bases lay in between. CDR1 and CDR2 from the germline V gene are SNHLY and FYNNEI. The DNA for the CDR3 is TGTGCCAGCACTCCGGGACACTCCTCCTACGAGCAGTACTTC. The encoded protein is CASTPGHSSYEQYF.

The chain recombines TRBV27 with TRBJ2-1; 10 nucleotides line up with TRBD1. CDR1 and CDR2 (germline): MNHEY, SMNVEV (reference sequence). The CDR3 covers 14 residues. V trimming: 8 bases; J trimming: 6 bases; junction bases outside the gene matches: 7. The CDR3, as DNA: TGTGCCAGCCGAAGGACAGGGGGTCTCAATGAGCAGTTCTTC. Its protein is CASRRTGGLNEQFF.